Below, 14 T cell receptor beta chains from the same sample are listed, as sequenced in a study of blood T cell repertoires in COVID-19. Some clones are missing from TCRdb's copy, which holds only in-frame ones; the method was immunoSEQ multiplex PCR. The sample comprises about 110,000 clones, more than 75% of which are singletons, and roughly 7.9% rests with the top ten. The source material was peripheral blood. Receptor source: a man between 70 and 80 years old with acute or convalescent COVID-19.

J is TRBJ2-3 and V is TRBV12-3 or TRBV12-4, with D possibly being TRBD1 (6 bases). The V and J ends lost 8 bases and 5 bases respectively, with 14 bases between them. The CDR3 is 13 amino acids. The CDR3 region has the DNA TGTGCCAGCGTAAGGGCCAGGGGAGATACGCAGTATTTT. Protein product: CASVRARGDTQYF.

V and J are TRBV15 and TRBJ2-7, with 12 bases matching TRBD2. The CDR3 loop spans 18 amino acids. J was trimmed by 5 bases and V by 0 bases; bases with no gene match: 11. Germline lookup yields CDR1 LNHNV and CDR2 YYDKDF (reference sequence). The CDR3 is CATSRDRSLAGGGHEQYF. The CDR3 nucleotides read TGTGCCACCAGCAGAGATAGGTCCCTAGCGGGAGGGGGCCACGAGCAGTACTTC.

The chain recombines TRBV30 with TRBJ2-7; no reliable D call. CDR1 and CDR2 (germline): GTSNPN, SVGIG (reference sequence). V was trimmed by 0 bases and J by 3 bases, leaving 15 bases between them. The CDR3 loop spans 15 amino acids. CDR3 sequence (DNA): TGTGCCTGGAGTGTACCCCCCTCTGGTAGCTACGAGCAGTACTTC. It translates to CAWSVPPSGSYEQYF.

This chain joins TRBV5-6 and TRBJ2-1; 8 bases fit TRBD1. From germline, CDR1 is SGHDT and CDR2 YYEEEE. Losses at the gene ends were 2 bases for V and 6 bases for J; bases not matched to a gene: 7. The CDR3 has 15 residues. The CDR3 sequence: CASSLAGTGSNEQFF. In DNA form, the CDR3 reads TGTGCCAGCAGCTTAGCCGGGACAGGATCCAATGAGCAGTTCTTC.

V usage is TRBV10-2 and J usage is TRBJ2-2; 9 bases are a match to TRBD2. The CDR3 spans 14 residues. V dropped 5 bases and J dropped 5; count of bases not matched to a gene: 3. Germline CDR1 reads WSHSY; CDR2 reads SAAADI. The CDR3: CASSILAGTGELFF. Here the CDR3 DNA reads TGCGCCAGCAGTATCCTAGCGGGGACCGGGGAGCTGTTTTTT.

CDR3 coding DNA: TGTGCCAGCAGCCCAATCGCGACAGCCACGGGTACGCAGTATTTT. Translating it yields CASSPIATATGTQYF. The gene calls are TRBV14 and TRBJ2-3; perhaps TRBD1 as D (5 bases). CDR1 SGHDN and CDR2 FVKESK come from the germline V gene. CDR3 length: 15 residues. The V gene lost 4 bases and the J gene lost 8 bases, with 19 bases spanning the gap. The full variable domain, with the rest looked up from reference TRBV14 and TRBJ2-3, is EAGVTQFPSHSVIEKGQTVTLRCDPISGHDNLYWYRRVMGKEIKFLLHFVKESKQDESGMPNNRFLAERTGGTYSTLKVQPAELEDSGVYFCASSPIATATGTQYFGPGTRLTVL.

The chain employs TRBV5-1 and TRBJ2-5; D is unclear. The germline gives CDR1 SGHRS, CDR2 YFSETQ. The CDR3 runs to 11 residues. Trimming shortened V by 5 bases and J by 1 base, and 3 bases separated the two germline ends. The CDR3 is CASSLQETQYF. The CDR3 coding sequence is TGCGCCAGCAGTCTCCAAGAGACCCAGTACTTC.

The rearrangement joins TRBV2 to TRBJ2-2, with D tentatively TRBD1 (6 bases). Germline loops: CDR1 SNHLY, CDR2 FYNNEI. CDR3 length equals 14 residues. The V gene lost 6 bases and the J gene lost 0 bases, with 8 bases spanning the gap. The CDR3 reads CASSGQSNTGELFF. For the CDR3, the DNA is TGTGCCAGCAGCGGACAGTCGAACACCGGGGAGCTGTTTTTT.

This chain joins TRBV3-1 (or the pseudogene TRBV3-2) and TRBJ2-2; D is possibly TRBD2 (6 bases). Germline CDR1 LGHDT, CDR2 YNNKEL (reference sequence). This CDR3 has 14 residues. V lost 7 bases and J 1 base, leaving 10 bases between the germline ends. The DNA of the CDR3 is TGTGCCAGCAAAGGGACTTTGAACACCGGGGAGCTGTTTTTT. This encodes CASKGTLNTGELFF.

The chain combines TRBV5-5 with TRBJ2-2, with D maybe TRBD2 (5 bases). The CDR3 extends over 14 amino acids. Germline-derived CDR1 and CDR2 are SGHKS and YYEKEE (reference sequence). V was pared by 4 bases and J by 7 bases, with 14 bases between. The CDR3 reads CASSPAVGNGELFF. The CDR3, as DNA: TGTGCCAGCAGCCCAGCGGTGGGTAACGGGGAGCTGTTTTTT. The complete variable domain, with remaining parts taken from reference TRBV5-5 and TRBJ2-2, reads DAGVTQSPTHLIKTRGQQVTLRCSPISGHKSVSWYQQVLGQGPQFIFQYYEKEERGRGNFPDRFSARQFPNYSSELNVNALLLGDSALYLCASSPAVGNGELFFGEGSRLTVL.

This chain joins TRBV2 and TRBJ1-4; 9 positions agree with TRBD1. The germline V gene has CDR1 SNHLY and CDR2 FYNNEI. The CDR3 has 16 amino acids. V lost 4 bases to trimming and J lost 0 bases; unmatched junction nucleotides: 3. Here the CDR3 DNA reads TGTGCCAGCAGTGGACAGGGGGTGGCAACTAATGAAAAACTGTTTTTT. It is translated as CASSGQGVATNEKLFF.

The chain carries TRBV6-5 and TRBJ2-7, with D perhaps TRBD2 (7 bases). The CDR3 extends over 15 amino acids. V shed 2 bases and J shed 4 bases, with 15 bases lying between them. The V gene's germline CDR1 is MNHEY and CDR2 SVGAGI. The CDR3 reads CASSYKSRGAYEQYF. Here the CDR3 DNA reads TGTGCCAGCAGTTACAAGTCCCGGGGGGCGTACGAGCAGTACTTC.

The gene calls are TRBV6-1 and TRBJ2-3; 10 bases line up with TRBD1. Trimming took 4 bases from V and 4 from J; bases not matched to a gene: 8. CDR1 is MNHNS, CDR2 SASEGT, per germline. This CDR3 is 16 amino acids long. The CDR3 loop is CASSVRYGTGADTQYF. The CDR3 DNA reads as TGTGCCAGCAGTGTAAGATACGGGACAGGGGCAGATACGCAGTATTTT.

This chain connects TRBV28 to TRBJ1-1, with D unresolved. The V end was cut by 8 bases, the J end by 2 bases, with 6 bases between. Germline CDR1 reads MDHEN; CDR2 reads SYDVKM. This CDR3 comprises 11 residues. The CDR3 reads CASGLNTEAFF. For the CDR3, the DNA is TGTGCCAGCGGACTAAACACTGAAGCTTTCTTT.